This T cell receptor beta chain came from a study of cytomegalovirus exposure and HLA in healthy donors. About the research overall: Some 90 million unique TCRs from HLA-typed donors were held in an early data release.

Nominally healthy donors provided the samples, though records likely missed some immune exposures. PCR involved 60 Vbeta and 13 Jbeta primers. The method was immunoSEQ multiplex PCR; TCRdb's version includes in-frame clones alone and lacks a portion of them. The table shows 150,000 to 200,000 clones, with roughly 77% occurring only once. CDR3 size: 16 residues. With 3 bases clipped from V and 0 bases from J, the junction kept 8 bases outside the gene matches. The V gene's germline CDR1 is MNHNS and CDR2 SASEGT. This TCR was recovered from a young man in good health and CMV-seropositive. The sample comprised PBMCs. V is TRBV6-1 and J is TRBJ2-7; 7 bases line up with TRBD2. CDR3 protein: CASSDGLAEISYEQYV. The CDR3 DNA reads as TGTGCCAGCAGTGATGGGCTAGCGGAGATCTCCTACGAGCAGTACGTC.